A selection of T cell receptor beta chains follows, all from one sample in a study of CD8+CD57+ T cells in acquired aplastic anemia. TCRdb ran MiXCR on the reads and lists one entry per CDR3 protein. The repertoire includes around 190,000 distinct CDR3 sequences, roughly 57% of them detected once, and about 31% sits in the top ten. What was sequenced was sorted CD4+, CD8+, or CD8+CD57+ T cells (not recorded which) from PBMCs. Receptors originate from a human donor in good health. CDR3s leave out the opening cysteine and the closing phenylalanine or tryptophan. D genes are given only for firm matches. Not every row has a clone size; where given, it reads once, few, many or a size class.

abundance: -; len: 14; d_gene: TRBD1; v_gene: TRBV20-1; CDR3aa: SARDRDLLSNQPQH
abundance: -; len: 13; d_gene: -; v_gene: TRBV15; CDR3aa: ATSGQRDKVDTIY
abundance: -; len: 13; d_gene: TRBD1; v_gene: TRBV6-6; CDR3aa: ASSDRGPMNTEAF
abundance: many; len: 12; d_gene: -; v_gene: TRBV2; CDR3aa: ASSEGKMNTEAF
abundance: -; len: 10; d_gene: -; v_gene: TRBV20-1; CDR3aa: SAREGNPEQY
abundance: few; len: 11; d_gene: -; v_gene: TRBV5-4; CDR3aa: ASTDRRGYEQY
abundance: -; len: 13; d_gene: -; v_gene: TRBV7-6; CDR3aa: ASSLGSGRTGELF
abundance: -; len: 12; d_gene: -; v_gene: TRBV15; CDR3aa: ATSNQGPTYEQY
abundance: many; len: 14; d_gene: TRBD2; v_gene: TRBV4-2; CDR3aa: ASSQDLGGGHNEQF
abundance: -; len: 12; d_gene: -; v_gene: TRBV24-1; CDR3aa: ATSEARQSYGYT
abundance: once; len: 13; d_gene: -; v_gene: TRBV7-6; CDR3aa: ASSLGRGMGETQY
abundance: -; len: 12; d_gene: -; v_gene: TRBV2; CDR3aa: ASKRADRGDEQF
abundance: few; len: 9; d_gene: -; v_gene: TRBV29-1; CDR3aa: SLLRDPEQY
abundance: -; len: 14; d_gene: -; v_gene: TRBV19; CDR3aa: ATTSEGGSNTGELF
abundance: -; len: 11; d_gene: -; v_gene: TRBV7-3; CDR3aa: ASSPKGADTQY
abundance: -; len: 12; d_gene: -; v_gene: TRBV20-1; CDR3aa: SARAGASSYEQY
abundance: -; len: 15; d_gene: -; v_gene: TRBV25-1; CDR3aa: ASSDWSVSSGANVLT
abundance: -; len: 12; d_gene: TRBD1; v_gene: TRBV7-9; CDR3aa: ASSATAGGDGYT
abundance: -; len: 15; d_gene: -; v_gene: TRBV12-3/TRBV12-4; CDR3aa: ASSLVADPNWNTEAF
abundance: few; len: 13; d_gene: -; v_gene: TRBV15; CDR3aa: ATRESYSDNSPLH
abundance: -; len: 11; d_gene: -; v_gene: TRBV7-8; CDR3aa: ASSQFHRQPQH
abundance: few; len: 14; d_gene: TRBD2; v_gene: TRBV28; CDR3aa: ASSLSTSGRAGEQY
abundance: -; len: 13; d_gene: -; v_gene: TRBV24-1; CDR3aa: ATSDLYRGTDTQY
abundance: many; len: 14; d_gene: TRBD2; v_gene: TRBV4-1; CDR3aa: ASSQEAGESSYEQY
abundance: few; len: 13; d_gene: -; v_gene: TRBV3-1; CDR3aa: ASSQSLVLDSGQH
abundance: -; len: 13; d_gene: TRBD2; v_gene: TRBV10-1; CDR3aa: ASSELATSGYEQY
abundance: many; len: 13; d_gene: TRBD2; v_gene: TRBV19; CDR3aa: ASRDREGNTDTQY
abundance: -; len: 10; d_gene: TRBD1; v_gene: TRBV20-1; CDR3aa: SAQRDREKLF
abundance: once; len: 10; d_gene: -; v_gene: TRBV20-1; CDR3aa: SAIRGGTEAF
abundance: once; len: 12; d_gene: -; v_gene: TRBV14; CDR3aa: ASSQYTLFYEQY
abundance: -; len: 9; d_gene: -; v_gene: TRBV27; CDR3aa: ASSLGSKQY
abundance: -; len: 8; d_gene: -; v_gene: TRBV6-5; CDR3aa: ASSERAQH